These 27 T cell receptor beta chains originate from one sample sequenced in a study of naive and memory T cell subsets. The beta constant-region primer was an equimolar mix of two oligonucleotides covering TRBC1 and TRBC2. Nested alpha and beta constant-region primers with the SP2 primer drove four PCR rounds on ligated cDNA. TCRdb re-analysed the UMI-ligation and nested PCR reads in MiXCR, keeping a single row per CDR3 protein. The sample gives about 120,000 distinct CDR3 sequences, about 36% of which show up once; about 0.85% is in the top ten. Sample: central memory CD4+ T cells from blood. These receptors all come from a human donor in good health.

This chain uses TRBV5-6 with TRBJ2-1; 9 bases line up with TRBD2. This CDR3 contains 18 residues. The ends lost 4 bases at V and 4 bases at J; junction bases unmatched: 15. From germline, CDR1 is SGHDT and CDR2 YYEEEE. This CDR3 is CASSKESLLAGSYNEQFF. As DNA, the CDR3 is TGTGCCAGCAGCAAGGAGTCCCTGCTAGCGGGATCTTACAATGAGCAGTTCTTC.

J is TRBJ1-4 and V is TRBV18, with a weak D call TRBD1 (5 bases). CDR3 length: 15 amino acids. CDR1 and CDR2 (germline): KGHSH, LQKENI. The V gene lost 3 bases and the J gene lost 8 bases, with 16 bases spanning the gap. CDR3 coding DNA: TGTGCCAGCTCACCTGACGATGTAGGGGCAGAAAAACTGTTTTTT. Protein product: CASSPDDVGAEKLFF.

The rearrangement links TRBV20-1 to TRBJ1-2; a possible D gene is TRBD1 (5 bases). Germline lookup yields CDR1 DFQATT and CDR2 SNEGSKA (reference sequence). V was cut by 6 bases and J by 4 bases, with 12 bases left in between. CDR3 length: 12 residues. The CDR3: CSAVTGIYGYTF. Here the CDR3 DNA reads TGCAGTGCAGTCACAGGAATCTATGGCTACACCTTC.

This clonotype is medium-sized by share. The chain has TRBV6-5 and TRBJ2-3; 7 bases are shared with TRBD1. In germline, CDR1 is MNHEY, CDR2 SVGAGI. The CDR3 runs to 14 residues. V lost 5 bases and J lost 4; bases outside the gene matches: 6. Here the CDR3 reads CASSIGTAADTQYF. CDR3 bases: TGTGCCAGCAGTATTGGGACAGCCGCAGATACGCAGTATTTT.

The V and J genes are TRBV6-5 and TRBJ2-3, with 8 bases that match TRBD2. This CDR3 is built from 12 residues. V gave up 4 bases and J gave up 15 bases; unmatched junction bases: 9. Germline V gene data show CDR1 as MNHEY and CDR2 as SVGAGI. Here the CDR3 reads CASSSSGTSLYF. CDR3 sequence (DNA): TGTGCCAGCAGTTCGTCCGGGACTAGTTTATATTTT.

This clonotype has a single count. The chain employs TRBV20-1 and TRBJ2-5; weak D call: TRBD2 (6 bases). V was pared by 6 bases and J by 5 bases, with 19 bases between. The germline CDR1 and CDR2 sequences are DFQATT and SNEGSKA (reference sequence). This CDR3 spans 14 amino acids. The CDR3 DNA sequence: TGCAGTGCCAGACCCCAGCGGGCGGGGGAGACCCAGTACTTC. Its translation: CSARPQRAGETQYF.

There are a few counts of this clonotype. The J gene is TRBJ2-3, the V gene TRBV20-1; D is unclear. The CDR3 consists of 14 residues. Germline-derived CDR1 and CDR2 are DFQATT and SNEGSKA (reference sequence). V lost 3 bases and J 4 bases, leaving 14 bases between the germline ends. The CDR3 nucleotides read TGCAGTGCTAGTTTGTTGGGGTACGCAGATACGCAGTATTTT. Protein: CSASLLGYADTQYF.

This clonotype was seen only a few times. The rearrangement joins TRBV7-2 to TRBJ2-3; TRBD2 might be the D (5 bases). CDR1 and CDR2 (germline): SGHTA, FQGNSA. This CDR3 has 14 amino acids. V was shortened by 4 bases and J by 1 base, with 9 bases between the two germline ends. The CDR3 loop is CASSSSPRTDTQYF. CDR3 DNA: TGTGCCAGCAGCTCTAGCCCCCGCACAGATACGCAGTATTTT.

This clonotype turned up a few times. This sequence joins TRBV20-1 and TRBJ2-3, with 7 bases aligning to TRBD2. The CDR3 runs 15 residues. Germline lookup yields CDR1 DFQATT and CDR2 SNEGSKA (reference sequence). J was trimmed by 2 bases and V by 5 bases; bases with no gene match: 10. The CDR3 coding sequence is TGCAGTGCTCGACCCGTTAGCGGGCTCACAGATACGCAGTATTTT. Translated, it gives CSARPVSGLTDTQYF.

This rearrangement joins TRBV6-1 to TRBJ2-1; 7 nucleotides agree with TRBD2. CDR1 is MNHNS and CDR2 is SASEGT in the germline V gene. The length of the CDR3 is 18 residues. Trimming removed 6 bases from V and 3 bases from J; junction bases left unmatched: 17. CDR3 bases: TGTGCCAGCAGGGGTAGCTCTGTTGTAAGGGAGGGCTACAATGAGCAGTTCTTC. It codes for CASRGSSVVREGYNEQFF.

The chain joins TRBV20-1 to TRBJ1-6, with 9 positions matching TRBD1. After removal of 0 bases from V and 10 bases from J, the junction contained 7 bases not matched to a gene. The germline V gene encodes CDR1 DFQATT and CDR2 SNEGSKA (reference sequence). CDR3 size: 15 residues. The DNA for the CDR3 is TGCAGTGCTAGAGATCCGCGACAGGGGGACTCACCCCTCCACTTT. Translation gives CSARDPRQGDSPLHF.

This clonotype was seen only a few times. The CDR3 DNA follows: TGTGCCACCAGCAGAGGGGACACCCAAGAGACCCAGTACTTC. It encodes CATSRGDTQETQYF. The V and J genes are TRBV15 and TRBJ2-5, with D possibly being TRBD1 (6 bases). V was shortened by 1 base and J by 1 base, with 7 bases between the two germline ends. Germline lookup yields CDR1 LNHNV and CDR2 YYDKDF (reference sequence). There are 14 residues in the CDR3.

This chain uses TRBV20-1 with TRBJ1-4; 7 bases match TRBD1. The CDR3 has 12 residues. V shed 5 bases, J shed 5 bases, and the junction held 2 bases outside the gene matches. CDR1 is DFQATT and CDR2 is SNEGSKA in the germline V gene (reference sequence). CDR3 sequence (DNA): TGCAGTGCTCCACAGGGGAATGAAAAACTGTTTTTT. It codes for CSAPQGNEKLFF.

The chain couples TRBV28 to TRBJ2-6; D not certain. V was shortened by 4 bases and J by 0 bases, with 16 bases between the two germline ends. The CDR3 covers 18 residues. The germline gives CDR1 MDHEN, CDR2 SYDVKM. CDR3 region: CASSSGSTVNSGANVLTF. The CDR3 DNA reads TGTGCCAGCAGTTCCGGTTCAACAGTCAACTCTGGGGCCAACGTCCTGACTTTC.

This clonotype was detected once. The chain has TRBV7-3 and TRBJ1-1; D perhaps matches TRBD1 (6 bases). The CDR3 length is 14 residues. Germline CDR1 SGHTA, CDR2 FQGTGA. V lost 5 bases and J 10 bases, leaving 20 bases between the germline ends. CDR3 protein: CASSQTQTGSGAFF. CDR3 in DNA: TGTGCCAGCAGCCAAACGCAGACAGGATCCGGAGCTTTCTTT.

This clonotype occurred once. The CDR3: CASSGLAPRGTDTQYF. As DNA, the CDR3 is TGTGCCAGCAGCGGACTAGCGCCACGGGGAACAGATACGCAGTATTTT. The chain carries TRBV9 and TRBJ2-3; TRBD2 matches at 8 bases. This CDR3 region has 16 residues. The germline gives CDR1 SGDLS, CDR2 YYNGEE. V lost 3 bases, J lost 3 bases, and 9 bases stayed unmatched.

The chain is built from TRBV1 and TRBJ2-1; TRBD1, as called in the table, went unchecked against the DNA. TRBV1 is classified as a pseudogene. This CDR3 is built from 19 residues. Here the CDR3 reads CTSSQEKGPLANSYNEQFF. In DNA form, the CDR3 reads TGCACCAGCAGCCAAGAGAAGGGGCCACTAGCGAACTCCTACAATGAGCAGTTCTTC.

The V call is TRBV7-2, the J call TRBJ1-3; no reliable D call. V lost 3 bases, J lost 0 bases, and 12 bases lay in between. This CDR3 comprises 16 residues. Germline assignment: CDR1 SGHTA and CDR2 FQGNSA. CDR3 sequence reads: CASSFAVRSSGNTIYF. DNA of the CDR3: TGTGCCAGCAGCTTCGCCGTCAGGAGCTCTGGAAACACCATATATTTT.

As regards this clonotype: Mismatch with germline at one junction end may stem from a read error. This sequence joins TRBV5-6 and TRBJ2-3, with D possibly being TRBD2 (5 bases). The CDR3 is 15 residues long. CDR1 SGHDT and CDR2 YYEEEE come from the germline V gene. CDR3 residues: CASTLFFRGTDTQYF. CDR3 bases: TGTGCCAGCACCTTGTTTTTTAGAGGGACAGATACGCAGTATTTT.

This chain links TRBV27 with TRBJ2-6; D remains unclear. Germline V gene sequence: CDR1 MNHEY, CDR2 SMNVEV (reference sequence). The CDR3 is made up of 17 amino acids. Trimming pared 8 bases from V and 0 bases from J, leaving 17 bases between. The CDR3 spells CASRRAAQTSGANVLTF. The CDR3 DNA reads as TGTGCCAGCCGACGGGCGGCCCAAACCTCTGGGGCCAACGTCCTGACTTTC.

The CDR3 sequence is CASSQDVGQLDTQYF. The CDR3 bases are TGTGCCAGCAGCCAAGACGTGGGGCAACTGGATACGCAGTATTTT. The rearrangement uses TRBV27 and TRBJ2-3; tentative D call: TRBD1 (5 bases). CDR1 MNHEY and CDR2 SMNVEV come from the germline V gene (reference sequence). The V and J ends lost 6 bases and 6 bases respectively, with 19 bases between them. The CDR3 loop spans 15 amino acids.

CDR3 in DNA: TGCGCCAGCAGTCCCAGGGGACTAGCGGGAGTCGTCGGGGAGCTGTTTTTT. It codes for CASSPRGLAGVVGELFF. The chain has TRBV5-1 and TRBJ2-2; 14 nucleotides line up with TRBD2. The CDR3 totals 17 residues. Germline V lookup: CDR1 SGHRS, CDR2 YFSETQ. With V trimmed by 5 bases and J by 7 bases, 10 bases remained unmatched.

This clonotype was seen many times. DNA for the CDR3: TGTGCCAGCAGCGGGATGACTAGCGGTCGTGGGGATACGCAGTATTTT. The encoded protein is CASSGMTSGRGDTQYF. The chain links TRBV9 to TRBJ2-3, with 9 positions matching TRBD2. The CDR3 runs to 16 residues. V trimming: 3 bases; J trimming: 6 bases; junction bases outside the gene matches: 11. CDR1 is SGDLS, CDR2 YYNGEE, per germline.

The chain combines TRBV6-1 with TRBJ2-1, with D perhaps matching TRBD2 (6 bases). Germline CDR1 MNHNS, CDR2 SASEGT. The CDR3 consists of 18 residues. V was shortened by 2 bases and J by 0 bases, with 17 bases between the two germline ends. CDR3 bases: TGTGCCAGCAGTGAAAGCGGGTTAGCGGTTCGCTCCTACAATGAGCAGTTCTTC. As protein: CASSESGLAVRSYNEQFF.

This clonotype was seen ten or more times. The chain employs TRBV5-5 and TRBJ2-5; 7 bases fit TRBD1. V lost 4 bases to trimming and J lost 1 base; unmatched junction nucleotides: 4. Germline CDR1 and CDR2: SGHKS and YYEKEE (reference sequence). The CDR3 length is 14 residues. CDR3 coding DNA: TGTGCCAGCAGCGTACAGGGGAGCCAAGAGACCCAGTACTTC. Translation: CASSVQGSQETQYF.

J is TRBJ1-3 and V is TRBV2; D might be TRBD1 (6 bases). The V gene lost 0 bases and the J gene lost 4 bases, with 10 bases spanning the gap. The CDR3 runs 15 residues. In germline, CDR1 is SNHLY, CDR2 FYNNEI. In nucleotides, the CDR3 is TGTGCCAGCAGTGAAGCCCGGGGGCCCGGAAACACCATATATTTT. Protein product: CASSEARGPGNTIYF.

V usage is TRBV29-1 and J usage is TRBJ1-2; TRBD1 might be the D (5 bases). The CDR3 spans 11 residues. The germline V and J ends were trimmed by 7 bases and 6 bases, with 12 bases remaining between them. Germline V CDR1 and CDR2: SQVTM, ANQGSEA. The CDR3 DNA reads as TGCAGCGCTTCGGGGGGAGATGGCTACACCTTC. It yields the protein CSASGGDGYTF.